This T cell receptor beta chain was recovered during a study of T cells in Graves' hyperthyroidism and ophthalmopathy. V lost 6 bases to trimming and J lost 4 bases; unmatched junction nucleotides: 9. Per the germline V gene, CDR1 is MDHEN and CDR2 is SYDVKM. This CDR3 contains 15 residues. Study results and limitations: Model-based prediction identified ophthalmopathy a median approximately 6.2 months prior to its onset. Peripheral blood also featured most of the thyroid clonotypes expanded above 0.001.

Many counts were recorded for this clonotype. Its target is not known. Uncontrolled infection, other autoimmune disease, pregnancy and lactation each barred patients from inclusion. There were TCR beta CDR3 regions amplified from RNA transcripts. HTBI primers were employed in a first-round RT-PCR of the TCR CDR3. One entry per CDR3 protein, called by TCRdb with MiXCR from the multiplex PCR reads. The table records hundreds of thousands of distinct CDR3 sequences, around 13% of them present only once. The V gene is TRBV28, the J gene TRBJ2-1, with 7 bases fitting TRBD2. The sample was blood. The source of this sequence is a woman aged 18-29 years with Graves' hyperthyroidism. The CDR3 DNA reads TGTGCCAGCAGGCCCCTGGGACTACCTTACAATGAGCAGTTCTTC. This translates into CASRPLGLPYNEQFF.